Presented here are 21 T cell receptor beta chains from one specimen sequenced in a study of T cell responses to AZD1222 COVID-19 vaccine. The assay was immunoSEQ multiplex PCR, and TCRdb's table has in-frame clones only and misses some. The sample yields tens of thousands of clones, around nine tenths seen once. The sample here was peripheral blood, taken on day 0 of MenACWY control vaccination. The receptors stem from an adult in good health.

V usage is TRBV12-3 or TRBV12-4 and J usage is TRBJ2-1; tentatively, D is TRBD2 (6 bases). The germline V and J ends were trimmed by 3 bases and 3 bases, with 6 bases remaining between them. This CDR3 is built from 13 residues. CDR3 amino acids: CASSLGGYNEQFF. The CDR3 coding sequence is TGTGCCAGCAGTTTGGGGGGCTACAATGAGCAGTTCTTC.

This chain links TRBV28 with TRBJ1-3; D is undetermined. V lost 4 bases to trimming and J lost 4 bases, with 5 bases between them. The germline V gene encodes CDR1 MDHEN and CDR2 SYDVKM. The CDR3 spans 12 residues. CDR3 residues: CASSSGGNTIYF. The CDR3 DNA reads TGTGCCAGCAGTTCCGGGGGAAACACCATATATTTT.

The rearrangement joins TRBV28 to TRBJ2-7; D possibly corresponds to TRBD1 (6 bases). Germline CDR1 reads MDHEN; CDR2 reads SYDVKM. The CDR3 sequence is 14 residues long. The V end lost 7 bases, the J end lost 2 bases, and 15 bases lay between the germline ends. CDR3 bases: TGTGCCAGCACCCCTAACAGGGTAACCTACGAGCAGTACTTC. Protein product: CASTPNRVTYEQYF.

This clone has more than one count but fewer than ten. This chain joins TRBV18 and TRBJ2-7; tentatively, D is TRBD2 (5 bases). The CDR3 is 14 residues long. Germline CDR1 and CDR2: KGHSH and LQKENI. The ends were cut back, 3 bases at V and 5 bases at J, with 14 bases in the middle. The CDR3 coding sequence is TGTGCCAGCTCACCGCGGCCGGGGATGGACGAGCAGTACTTC. Its protein is CASSPRPGMDEQYF.

The rearrangement joins TRBV7-2 to TRBJ2-5, with no clear D. V was clipped by 1 base and J by 2 bases, with 11 bases between them. The germline CDR1 and CDR2 sequences are SGHTA and FQGNSA. The CDR3 consists of 15 residues. The CDR3 coding sequence is TGTGCCAGCAGCTTAGTACCTAGTGGGCAAGAGACCCAGTACTTC. This codes for CASSLVPSGQETQYF.

The CDR3 sequence: CATSSGQRNEKLFF. CDR3 in DNA: TGTGCCACCAGTTCGGGACAACGAAATGAAAAACTGTTTTTT. The rearrangement uses TRBV15 and TRBJ1-4, with D tentatively TRBD1 (6 bases). The V and J ends lost 6 bases and 5 bases respectively, with 13 bases between them. The CDR3 is 14 amino acids. Germline V gives CDR1 LNHNV, CDR2 YYDKDF (reference sequence).

The chain carries TRBV9 and TRBJ2-2; D ambiguous. V dropped 1 base and J dropped 6 bases, with 16 bases sitting between them. The CDR3 spans 16 residues. CDR1 is SGDLS, CDR2 YYNGEE, per germline. The CDR3 nucleotides are TGTGCCAGCAGCGTAACCTTCAGAATAGGACCCGGGGAGCTGTTTTTT. Protein product: CASSVTFRIGPGELFF.

The V gene is TRBV6-5, the J gene TRBJ1-5, with 8 bases fitting TRBD1. V was clipped by 5 bases and J by 7 bases; unmatched bases: 10. The CDR3 is 15 amino acids. Germline V CDR1 and CDR2: MNHEY, SVGAGI. CDR3 sequence (DNA): TGTGCCAGCAGTAAGAGACAGGGGCCGCAGCAGCCCCAGCATTTT. Translated, it gives CASSKRQGPQQPQHF.

This clone was seen a few times. The chain has TRBV19 and TRBJ2-2; maybe TRBD1 (5 bases). The germline V gene has CDR1 LNHDA and CDR2 SQIVND (reference sequence). CDR3 length: 14 amino acids. V lost 3 bases and J 6 bases, leaving 11 bases between the germline ends. CDR3 coding DNA: TGTGCCAGTAGTATTAGTCAGGGCTCCGGGGAGCTGTTTTTT. It codes for CASSISQGSGELFF.

This clone was observed once. The gene calls are TRBV3-1 (or the pseudogene TRBV3-2) and TRBJ2-6; D remains unclear. Germline CDR1 reads LGHDT; CDR2 reads YNNKEL (reference sequence). The CDR3 is 17 amino acids. Trimming left V 4 bases short and J 0 bases short, with 13 bases between. The DNA for the CDR3 is TGTGCCAGCAGCCCCCGGCGACTGACCTCTGGGGCCAACGTCCTGACTTTC. Protein product: CASSPRRLTSGANVLTF.

The CDR3 bases are TGTGCCAGCAGCTTAGTTTATGAGCAGTTCTTC. The encoded protein is CASSLVYEQFF. The gene calls are TRBV7-2 and TRBJ2-1; D ambiguous. The CDR3 runs to 11 residues. CDR1 is SGHTA, CDR2 FQGNSA, per germline. V lost 1 base, J lost 8 bases, and 3 bases lay in between.

J is TRBJ2-3 and V is TRBV6-2 or TRBV6-3; a weak D match, TRBD2 (5 bases). The CDR3 runs to 14 residues. Germline V gives CDR1 MNHEY, CDR2 SVGEGT. The V end lost 4 bases, the J end lost 4 bases, and 12 bases lay between the germline ends. CDR3 residues: CASSFAGSADTQYF. CDR3 nucleotides: TGTGCCAGCAGTTTCGCGGGCAGCGCAGATACGCAGTATTTT.

The gene calls are TRBV9 and TRBJ1-5; the D gene is possibly TRBD1 (5 bases). Per germline, CDR1 SGDLS and CDR2 YYNGEE. V was shortened by 4 bases and J by 9 bases, with 14 bases between the two germline ends. The CDR3 totals 13 residues. The CDR3 spells CASSFGDGTPQHF. The CDR3 nucleotides are TGTGCCAGCAGCTTTGGGGACGGTACGCCCCAGCATTTT.

V and J are TRBV30 and TRBJ2-7; 7 positions agree with TRBD2. The CDR3 loop spans 13 amino acids. CDR1 GTSNPN and CDR2 SVGIG come from the germline V gene (reference sequence). The V gene end was trimmed by 2 bases and the J gene end by 1 base; junction bases not matched to a gene: 2. The CDR3 DNA follows: TGTGCCTGGAGTCCCGGGGGGTCCTACGAGCAGTACTTC. Protein product: CAWSPGGSYEQYF.

V gene TRBV19 combines with J gene TRBJ1-5; D gene unclear. Trimming shortened V by 2 bases and J by 0 bases, and 5 bases separated the two germline ends. Germline V gives CDR1 LNHDA, CDR2 SQIVND (reference sequence). The CDR3 spans 14 residues. The CDR3 bases are TGTGCCAGTAGTATACAGATTAGCAATCAGCCCCAGCATTTT. This translates into CASSIQISNQPQHF.

The V call is TRBV5-1, the J call TRBJ2-6; maybe TRBD2 (5 bases). V lost 5 bases to trimming and J lost 2 bases, with 20 bases between them. Per the germline V gene, CDR1 is SGHRS and CDR2 is YFSETQ. The CDR3 length is 18 residues. CDR3 sequence reads: CASRPVGSAGAGANVLTF. The CDR3 DNA is TGCGCCAGCAGACCAGTGGGGTCGGCGGGTGCTGGGGCCAACGTCCTGACTTTC.

The V call is TRBV7-2, the J call TRBJ1-3, with D perhaps TRBD1 (6 bases). Deletions cut 4 bases from V and 0 bases from J, with 13 bases between. CDR1 SGHTA and CDR2 FQGNSA come from the germline V gene. CDR3 length: 16 amino acids. The CDR3 protein is CASSWGHPSSGNTIYF. CDR3 bases: TGTGCCAGCAGCTGGGGACACCCGAGCTCTGGAAACACCATATATTTT.

This clone was detected only once. The V and J genes are TRBV4-3 and TRBJ1-2; D not resolved. V lost 4 bases to trimming and J lost 2 bases, with 8 bases between them. Germline CDR1 reads LGHNA; CDR2 reads YSLEER. CDR3 length: 13 amino acids. Written as DNA, the CDR3 is TGCGCCAGCAGCCGCGGAGCGAACTATGGCTACACCTTC. It is translated as CASSRGANYGYTF.

With regard to this clone: The sample contains more than one DNA sequence encoding this CDR3. V and J are TRBV14 and TRBJ1-6; D is undetermined. Trimming removed 1 base at V and 7 bases at J, with 8 bases between. CDR3 length: 14 residues. The germline gives CDR1 SGHDN, CDR2 FVKESK. The CDR3 here is CASSQGRENSPLHF. In DNA form, the CDR3 reads TGTGCCAGCAGCCAAGGGCGGGAGAATTCACCCCTCCACTTT.

The rearrangement joins TRBV6-1 to TRBJ1-1; tentative D call: TRBD1 (5 bases). Trimming took off 8 bases at V and 4 bases at J, with 14 bases between the two ends. The CDR3 contains 13 residues. Germline values: CDR1 MNHNS, CDR2 SASEGT. The CDR3 loop is CASSPVGGTEAFF. The CDR3 region has the DNA TGTGCCAGCTCGCCGGTGGGGGGCACTGAAGCTTTCTTT.

V gene TRBV6-5 combines with J gene TRBJ2-3; TRBD2 might be the D (6 bases). The V end was cut by 7 bases, the J end by 5 bases, with 10 bases between. The CDR3 has 12 residues. Germline V gene sequence: CDR1 MNHEY, CDR2 SVGAGI. Written as DNA, the CDR3 is TGTGCCAGCAAGTCGGGGGAAGATACGCAGTATTTT. Amino acid sequence: CASKSGEDTQYF.